What follows are 20 T cell receptor beta chains derived from one specimen sequenced in a study of esophageal squamous cell carcinoma under preoperative chemotherapy. Indicated time point: before preoperative PTX-NDP chemotherapy. A single record per CDR3 protein comes from TCRdb applying MiXCR to the PCR reads. The sample has tens of thousands of distinct CDR3 sequences, roughly half seen once. This sample was gathered from a patient given preoperative chemotherapy. These receptors all come from a human donor with esophageal squamous cell carcinoma. The donor label of this sample is uncertain.

This clonotype was seen a handful of times. V gene TRBV7-2 combines with J gene TRBJ2-1; D may be TRBD2 (6 bases). Germline values: CDR1 SGHTA, CDR2 FQGNSA. The CDR3 is made up of 15 amino acids. The V end lost 2 bases, the J end lost 4 bases, and 12 bases lay between the germline ends. This chain's CDR3 is CASSLIGGRYNEQFF. In nucleotides, the CDR3 is TGTGCCAGCAGCTTAATAGGAGGGAGATACAATGAGCAGTTCTTC.

The chain uses TRBV19 and TRBJ2-2; D tentatively reads TRBD1 or TRBD2 (5 bases each). This CDR3 region has 15 residues. In germline, CDR1 is LNHDA, CDR2 SQIVND (reference sequence). V lost 4 bases to trimming and J lost 8 bases, with 17 bases between them. Here the CDR3 DNA reads TGTGCCAGTAGTAAACAAACAGGAGGTTCAGGGGAGCTGTTTTTT. It is translated as CASSKQTGGSGELFF.

This clonotype was found a few times. This chain joins TRBV6-1 and TRBJ2-1; 9 bases agree with TRBD2. V shed 6 bases, J shed 7 bases, and the junction held 7 bases outside the gene matches. CDR1 is MNHNS and CDR2 is SASEGT in the germline V gene. CDR3 size: 14 residues. CDR3 loop: CASRGTSYGNEQFF. CDR3 DNA: TGTGCCAGCAGAGGGACTAGCTACGGGAATGAGCAGTTCTTC.

The chain employs TRBV5-4 and TRBJ2-5; TRBD1 is a possible D gene (5 bases). Trimming took 7 bases from V and 7 from J, leaving 23 bases between them. The V gene's germline CDR1 is SGHNT and CDR2 YYREEE (reference sequence). The CDR3 consists of 15 residues. In DNA, the CDR3 is TGTGCCAGCTCCGTTGGATGGGGCAAGGTAGCGACCCAGTACTTC. It specifies CASSVGWGKVATQYF.

The V gene is TRBV19, the J gene TRBJ2-5, with D unresolved. V lost 7 bases and J 5 bases, leaving 20 bases between the germline ends. CDR1 and CDR2 (germline): LNHDA, SQIVND (reference sequence). This CDR3 is built from 15 residues. This chain's CDR3 is CASTPGASIRETQYF. The CDR3 DNA follows: TGTGCCAGTACCCCCGGCGCCTCGATTCGCGAGACCCAGTACTTC.

This clonotype was counted many times. V gene TRBV7-2 combines with J gene TRBJ2-1; D is unresolved. The germline CDR1 and CDR2 sequences are SGHTA and FQGNSA. The CDR3 has 11 residues. V gave up 4 bases and J gave up 8 bases, with 6 bases separating them. CDR3 DNA: TGTGCCAGCAGCTCCGCTTATGAGCAGTTCTTC. It specifies CASSSAYEQFF. The entire variable domain, with the rest obtained from reference TRBV7-2 and TRBJ2-1, is as follows: GAGVSQSPSNKVTEKGKDVELRCDPISGHTALYWYRQSLGQGLEFLIYFQGNSAPDKSGLPSDRFSAERTGGSVSTLTIQRTQQEDSAVYLCASSSAYEQFFGPGTRLTVL.

This clonotype was observed a handful of times. The V gene is TRBV7-3, the J gene TRBJ2-5; D gene uncertain. Germline V gene data show CDR1 as SGHTA and CDR2 as FQGTGA. V lost 5 bases and J 2 bases, leaving 12 bases between the germline ends. The CDR3 consists of 14 residues. CDR3 nucleotide sequence: TGTGCCAGCAGCACTGGACCCGGGCAAGAGACCCAGTACTTC. This codes for CASSTGPGQETQYF.

There are a few counts of this clonotype. The gene calls are TRBV18 and TRBJ2-3; D not certain. The CDR3 has 15 residues. Trimming shortened V by 2 bases and J by 0 bases, and 9 bases separated the two germline ends. The germline V gene encodes CDR1 KGHSH and CDR2 LQKENI. Written as DNA, the CDR3 is TGTGCCAGCTCACCATTTGGCCAGAGCACAGATACGCAGTATTTT. Encoded protein: CASSPFGQSTDTQYF.

This chain links TRBV27 with TRBJ2-4; D is possibly TRBD1 or TRBD2 (7 bases each). Germline V CDR1 and CDR2: MNHEY, SMNVEV (reference sequence). CDR3 length: 17 amino acids. The V and J ends lost 6 bases and 12 bases respectively, with 30 bases between them. The CDR3 DNA sequence: TGTGCCAGCAGACGAGGGGGCGGGGGACGTGCCAAAGAGACTCAGTACTTC. It is translated as CASRRGGGGRAKETQYF.

This clonotype was observed a few times. This chain uses TRBV7-2 with TRBJ2-3; possibly TRBD2 for D (5 bases). Germline CDR1 and CDR2: SGHTA and FQGNSA. This CDR3 comprises 16 residues. V shed 1 base and J shed 6 bases, with 17 bases lying between them. The CDR3 DNA is TGTGCCAGCAGCTTAGGGCTTTTTGGAGGATCGGATACGCAGTATTTT. Protein sequence: CASSLGLFGGSDTQYF.

This clonotype was recorded a few times. The genes are TRBV7-2 and TRBJ2-2; 7 nucleotides line up with TRBD2. This CDR3 is built from 16 residues. Germline V gene sequence: CDR1 SGHTA, CDR2 FQGNSA. Unmatched junction bases numbered 7, after V lost 2 bases and J lost 4 bases. This CDR3 is CASSLIAGAVTGELFF. The CDR3 DNA sequence: TGTGCCAGCAGCTTAATCGCGGGAGCAGTCACCGGGGAGCTGTTTTTT.

The CDR3 reads CASSPIPGQDRTGELFF. As DNA, the CDR3 is TGTGCCAGCAGCCCGATCCCAGGACAGGACCGTACCGGGGAGCTGTTTTTT. The chain combines TRBV6-1 with TRBJ2-2, with 7 bases that match TRBD1. Germline V gene sequence: CDR1 MNHNS, CDR2 SASEGT. The V gene end was trimmed by 6 bases and the J gene end by 5 bases; junction bases not matched to a gene: 15. The CDR3 consists of 17 residues.

This clonotype was found a few times. The chain has TRBV7-2 and TRBJ2-5; 8 positions match TRBD2. V was pared by 4 bases and J by 10 bases, with 5 bases of the junction left unmatched. Germline V gene lookup returns CDR1 SGHTA and CDR2 FQGNSA. CDR3 size: 12 residues. CDR3 sequence: CASSYSSGNQYF. DNA of the CDR3: TGTGCCAGCAGCTACAGTAGCGGGAACCAGTACTTC.

This clonotype was found many times. This chain joins TRBV7-8 and TRBJ1-2; weak D call: TRBD1 (6 bases). Trimming took 5 bases from V and 3 from J, leaving 10 bases between them. Germline CDR1 reads SGHVS; CDR2 reads FQNEAQ. There are 13 residues in the CDR3. CDR3 loop: CASSGRQDYGYTF. CDR3 coding DNA: TGTGCCAGCAGCGGCCGACAGGACTATGGCTACACCTTC.

This clonotype was seen just once. A junction boundary mismatches the germline segment, possibly from a read error. The V and J genes are TRBV7-6 and TRBJ2-5; D is perhaps TRBD2 (7 bases). The CDR3 covers 15 residues. The germline V gene has CDR1 SGHVS and CDR2 FNYEAQ. The CDR3 loop reads CAAGRGGPDQDTQYF. CDR3 in DNA: TGTGCCGCGGGGCGCGGGGGCCCTGACCAAGATACCCAGTACTTC.

The genes are TRBV7-2 and TRBJ2-3, with D hard to call. The V and J ends lost 3 bases and 4 bases respectively, with 11 bases between them. This CDR3 contains 14 residues. The V gene's germline CDR1 is SGHTA and CDR2 FQGNSA. CDR3: CASSFGNSPDTQYF. The DNA of the CDR3 is TGTGCCAGCAGCTTTGGGAATTCACCAGATACGCAGTATTTT.

A note on this clonotype: The junction and the germline gene differ at one end; a read error may be behind it. This rearrangement joins TRBV7-8 to TRBJ2-3; unclear D gene. The length of the CDR3 is 15 residues. Germline V gene data show CDR1 as SGHVS and CDR2 as FQNEAQ. CDR3 nucleotides: TGTGCCAGCAGCTCGGAGCAGCGAGCCACAGATACGCAGTATTTC. Translated, it gives CASSSEQRATDTQYF.

The chain carries TRBV6-1 and TRBJ2-4; 8 nucleotides align to TRBD2. The CDR3 length is 15 residues. Germline values: CDR1 MNHNS, CDR2 SASEGT. V was clipped by 6 bases and J by 13 bases; unmatched bases: 17. CDR3 region: CASSSGRGAGRTQYF. DNA for the CDR3: TGTGCCAGCAGCTCGGGGCGGGGGGCGGGGCGCACGCAGTACTTC.

This clonotype occurred many times. This chain joins TRBV24-1 and TRBJ2-1; 9 nucleotides agree with TRBD1. CDR3 length equals 13 residues. Germline assignment: CDR1 KGHDR and CDR2 SFDVKD. V lost 9 bases and J lost 2; bases outside the gene matches: 1. CDR3 region: CATRQGAYNEQFF. DNA for the CDR3: TGTGCCACCCGACAGGGGGCCTACAATGAGCAGTTCTTC.

As regards this clonotype: The junction does not match germline at one end; this may be a read error. CDR3 sequence: CATSHGVRDQDTQYF. CDR3 DNA: TGTGCCACGAGCCACGGGGTAAGAGACCAAGACACCCAGTACTTC. The chain has TRBV7-2 and TRBJ2-5; tentatively, D is TRBD2 (5 bases). CDR3 length equals 15 residues. The germline gives CDR1 SGHTA, CDR2 FQGNSA.